This paragraph covers one T cell receptor beta chain sequence. The germline gives CDR1 LNHDA, CDR2 SQIVND (reference sequence). This CDR3 has 16 residues. The V segment lost 5 bases and the J segment 4 bases; nucleotides outside the gene matches: 7. In the study's own analysis: Reference gene primer amplification yielded estimated nucleated cell counts. The protocol was immunoSEQ multiplex PCR, while the TCRdb copy is restricted to in-frame clones and leaves out a portion. V and J calls and clone size follow that table, whereas D and trimming were derived from the DNA. The sample has more than 120,000 clones; around nine tenths are singletons. The sample belongs to a study of blood T cell repertoires in COVID-19. Study overall: T cells, B-cell-depleted T cells, or PBMCs provided the cDNA or gDNA that served as material.

This sequence joins TRBV19 and TRBJ2-7; TRBD2 matches 14 bases. The receptor was isolated from a woman aged 50 to 65 with active or convalescent COVID-19. Sequenced sample: peripheral blood. Here the CDR3 reads CASSGPGLAGGYEQYF. CDR3 sequence (DNA): TGTGCCAGTAGTGGACCTGGACTAGCGGGGGGTTACGAGCAGTACTTC.